This T cell receptor (beta chain) came from a study of preoperative IRX-2 immunotherapy in early breast cancer (dated by TCRdb to between 2018 and 2020). The library came from the immunoSEQ multiplex PCR assay. Drawn from immuneACCESS, this table holds only the in-frame rearrangements with V and J called that TCRdb kept. Clones are partly lost; checked studies trace under half to an unresolved V gene and leave the rest unexplained. A total of around 95,000 clones appear in this sample, 75% to 90% of them only once. Roughly 1.9% of the sample is taken by the ten largest. Including the terminal cysteine and phenylalanine, the CDR3 comprises 16 residues. The entry retains the CDR3 DNA only, 48 bases that are in frame from base 1. Germline trimming amounts to 2 bases on V and 11 bases on J, with 14 as the count of junction bases outside the gene matches. As encoded in the germline V gene, CDR1 is MDHEN while CDR2 is SYDVKM.

According to the study, the label for this sample's treatment or condition signals: preoperative locoregional IRX-2 cytokine immunotherapy. The samples were obtained from a phase Ib study in which preoperative, locoregional IRX-2 cytokine immunotherapy intended to prime immune responses was tested. Donors were patients with early-stage breast cancer who received IRX-2 before surgery. This clone was seen a single time. The specificity of this receptor is unknown. Base qualities are missing; no much larger clone stands one base away. The receptor was isolated from a human donor with breast cancer. The rearrangement combines TRBV28 with TRBJ1-5; 8 bases in between match TRBD1. The source material was tumor tissue, sampled after IRX-2 immunotherapy. The DNA sequence is given as TGTGCCAGCAGTTTAGGGGGGACAGGACCTTTGGGGTCCCAGCATTTT. Its coded protein is CASSLGGTGPLGSQHF.